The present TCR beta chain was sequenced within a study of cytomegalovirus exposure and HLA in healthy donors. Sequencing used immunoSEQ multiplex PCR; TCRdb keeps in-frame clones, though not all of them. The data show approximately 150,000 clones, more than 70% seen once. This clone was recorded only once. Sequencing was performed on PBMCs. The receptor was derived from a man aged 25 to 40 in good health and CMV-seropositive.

As DNA, the CDR3 is TGTGCCAGCTCTGCAGACAGGGGACGGGCCGGGGAGCTGTTTTTT. It encodes CASSADRGRAGELFF. This chain links TRBV5-4 with TRBJ2-2, with 8 bases identical to TRBD1. CDR3 length equals 15 residues. The V segment lost 7 bases and the J segment 6 bases; nucleotides outside the gene matches: 11. Germline V gene lookup returns CDR1 SGHNT and CDR2 YYREEE (reference sequence).